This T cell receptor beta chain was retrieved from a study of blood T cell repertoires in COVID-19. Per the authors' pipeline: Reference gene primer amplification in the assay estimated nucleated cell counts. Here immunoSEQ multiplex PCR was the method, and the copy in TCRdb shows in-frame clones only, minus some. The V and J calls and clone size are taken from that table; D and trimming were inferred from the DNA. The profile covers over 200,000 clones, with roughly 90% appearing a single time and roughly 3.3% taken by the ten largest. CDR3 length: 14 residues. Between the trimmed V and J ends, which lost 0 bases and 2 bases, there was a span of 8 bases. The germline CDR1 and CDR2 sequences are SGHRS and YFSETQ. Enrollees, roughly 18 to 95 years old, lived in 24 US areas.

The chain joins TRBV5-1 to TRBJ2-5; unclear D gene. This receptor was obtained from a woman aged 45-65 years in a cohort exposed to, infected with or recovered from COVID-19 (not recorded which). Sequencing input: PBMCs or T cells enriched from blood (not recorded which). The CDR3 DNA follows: TGCGCCAGCAGCTTGGCAGGTGTACAAGAGACCCAGTACTTC. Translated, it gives CASSLAGVQETQYF.